Presented here are 20 T cell receptor beta chains from one specimen sequenced in a study of blood T cell repertoires in COVID-19. Here immunoSEQ multiplex PCR was the method, and the copy in TCRdb shows in-frame clones only, minus some. The table has fewer than 85,000 clones, about 70% seen once. Sequencing was carried out using peripheral blood. The receptors stem from an older woman with acute or convalescent COVID-19.

The chain combines TRBV27 with TRBJ1-6, with a tentative D call TRBD1 (5 bases). V was trimmed by 5 bases and J by 7 bases, leaving 12 bases between them. The CDR3 runs to 14 residues. In germline, CDR1 is MNHEY, CDR2 SMNVEV (reference sequence). The CDR3 coding sequence is TGTGCCAGCAGTAACCGGCAGGGCAATTCACCCCTCCACTTT. This encodes CASSNRQGNSPLHF.

The chain uses TRBV2 and TRBJ2-3, with TRBD2 as a possible D gene (6 bases). This CDR3 region has 15 residues. Germline CDR1 is SNHLY and CDR2 is FYNNEI. Trimming removed 2 bases at V and 4 bases at J, with 13 bases between. The CDR3 spells CASSESLTGADTQYF. CDR3 in DNA: TGTGCCAGCAGTGAAAGTTTGACGGGGGCAGATACGCAGTATTTT.

This chain uses TRBV6-2 or TRBV6-3 with TRBJ2-7; 8 nucleotides line up with TRBD1. The trim removed 4 bases at V and 3 bases at J, leaving 5 bases unmatched. Germline assignment: CDR1 MNHEY and CDR2 SVGEGT. The CDR3 has 14 amino acids. As DNA, the CDR3 is TGTGCCAGCAGTTCAAACAGGGGGGTCTACGAGCAGTACTTC. Its protein is CASSSNRGVYEQYF.

The chain couples TRBV5-4 to TRBJ2-6, with D tentatively TRBD2 (6 bases). CDR1 and CDR2 from the germline V gene are SGHNT and YYREEE (reference sequence). The CDR3 covers 15 residues. Trimming cost V 4 bases and J 2 bases, with 10 bases left between them. CDR3 amino acids: CASSAGSPGANVLTF. DNA for the CDR3: TGTGCCAGCAGCGCCGGGAGTCCTGGGGCCAACGTCCTGACTTTC.

This chain connects TRBV19 to TRBJ1-1; D is perhaps TRBD1 (5 bases). The germline V gene has CDR1 LNHDA and CDR2 SQIVND (reference sequence). Trimming took off 0 bases at V and 0 bases at J, with 17 bases between the two ends. This CDR3 has 18 amino acids. The CDR3 DNA is TGTGCCAGTAGTATAGACTGGGGCCAAACAATCATGAACACTGAAGCTTTCTTT. The encoded protein is CASSIDWGQTIMNTEAFF.

The chain carries TRBV3-1 (or the pseudogene TRBV3-2) and TRBJ2-1, with 9 bases fitting TRBD2. V was pared by 3 bases and J by 4 bases, with 4 bases of the junction left unmatched. Germline CDR1 is LGHDT and CDR2 is YNNKEL (reference sequence). The CDR3 length is 15 residues. CDR3 protein: CASSQSAGGYNEQFF. The CDR3, as DNA: TGTGCCAGCAGCCAGTCAGCGGGGGGTTACAATGAGCAGTTCTTC.

DNA of the CDR3: TGTGCCAGCAGCTTGGGTTGGGGCCCTGGGAGGACCTTTTCGGTCTACACCTTC. Translation gives CASSLGWGPGRTFSVYTF. The rearrangement links TRBV5-6 to TRBJ1-2, with D perhaps TRBD1 (5 bases). Trimming removed 0 bases at V and 10 bases at J, with 28 bases between. Germline CDR1 reads SGHDT; CDR2 reads YYEEEE. This CDR3 spans 18 amino acids.

V and J are TRBV5-1 and TRBJ1-1; the D gene is possibly TRBD1 (5 bases). CDR3 size: 13 residues. The germline V gene encodes CDR1 SGHRS and CDR2 YFSETQ. V shed 0 bases and J shed 3 bases, with 6 bases lying between them. The DNA of the CDR3 is TGCGCCAGCAGCTTGGGGGGCCACACTGAAGCTTTCTTT. Its translation: CASSLGGHTEAFF.

V usage is TRBV6-5 and J usage is TRBJ1-1, with D tentatively TRBD1 (5 bases). Per the germline V gene, CDR1 is MNHEY and CDR2 is SVGAGI. The CDR3 is 13 amino acids. Trimming took off 5 bases at V and 4 bases at J, with 11 bases between the two ends. CDR3 sequence reads: CASSILRGTEAFF. The DNA for the CDR3 is TGTGCCAGCAGTATCCTAAGGGGCACTGAAGCTTTCTTT.

The rearrangement links TRBV29-1 to TRBJ2-7, with D possibly TRBD1 on 6 matching bases. Germline V gene lookup returns CDR1 SQVTM and CDR2 ANQGSEA. V lost 4 bases and J lost 3, with 16 bases in between. The CDR3 runs 14 residues. The CDR3 is CSVVFVDSYYEQYF. CDR3 in DNA: TGCAGCGTTGTCTTCGTGGACAGCTACTACGAGCAGTACTTC.

The V and J genes are TRBV5-4 and TRBJ2-7; D may be TRBD1 (7 bases). V gave up 0 bases and J gave up 3 bases, with 22 bases separating them. The CDR3 spans 18 residues. Germline V gene sequence: CDR1 SGHNT, CDR2 YYREEE (reference sequence). The CDR3 sequence: CASSLDRGGRRHHYEQYF. The CDR3 DNA is TGTGCCAGCAGCTTGGACAGGGGAGGAAGGCGGCACCACTACGAGCAGTACTTC.

V is TRBV2 and J is TRBJ1-5; 7 nucleotides line up with TRBD1. V lost 6 bases, J lost 5 bases, and 7 bases stayed unmatched. The germline V gene has CDR1 SNHLY and CDR2 FYNNEI. The CDR3 extends over 14 amino acids. The CDR3 region is CASRDDRADQPQHF. CDR3 nucleotide sequence: TGTGCCAGCAGGGATGACAGGGCGGATCAGCCCCAGCATTTT.

V usage is TRBV6-2 or TRBV6-3 and J usage is TRBJ2-4; 9 bases are a match to TRBD1. In germline, CDR1 is MNHEY, CDR2 SVGEGT. The CDR3 sequence is 14 residues long. J gave up 7 bases and V 5 bases, and 6 bases lay outside the gene matches. The CDR3 loop reads CASSPTGTGNIQYF. In DNA form, the CDR3 reads TGTGCCAGCAGTCCCACTGGGACAGGGAACATTCAGTACTTC.

This clone was picked up a small number of times. The V call is TRBV6-2 or TRBV6-3, the J call TRBJ2-6, with D perhaps matching TRBD2 (6 bases). V lost 2 bases, J lost 0 bases, and 11 bases lay in between. The CDR3 sequence is 17 residues long. Germline V lookup: CDR1 MNHEY, CDR2 SVGEGT. For the CDR3, the DNA is TGTGCCAGCAGTTACGATCGGGGGAACTCTGGGGCCAACGTCCTGACTTTC. Translating it yields CASSYDRGNSGANVLTF.

This clone appeared a single time. V and J are TRBV19 and TRBJ2-2; 11 nucleotides align to TRBD1. The CDR3 sequence is 16 residues long. Per germline, CDR1 LNHDA and CDR2 SQIVND (reference sequence). The J segment lost 3 bases and the V segment lost 5 bases, leaving 5 bases of the junction unmatched. This chain's CDR3 is CASSAGTGGDTGELFF. As DNA, the CDR3 is TGTGCCAGTAGTGCCGGGACAGGGGGGGACACCGGGGAGCTGTTTTTT. Together with reference TRBV19 and TRBJ2-2, the CDR3 gives the full variable domain: DGGITQSPKYLFRKEGQNVTLSCEQNLNHDAMYWYRQDPGQGLRLIYYSQIVNDFQKGDIAEGYSVSREKKESFPLTVTSAQKNPTAFYLCASSAGTGGDTGELFFGEGSRLTVL.

This chain joins TRBV10-1 and TRBJ1-1; perhaps TRBD1 as D (6 bases). The length of the CDR3 is 12 residues. With 6 bases removed from V and 3 bases from J, the gap between germline ends came to 8 bases. CDR1 is WNHNN and CDR2 is SYGVQD in the germline V gene (reference sequence). The CDR3 DNA sequence: TGCGCCAGCAGCTCAGGGGACACTGAAGCTTTCTTT. It codes for CASSSGDTEAFF.

The V and J genes are TRBV19 and TRBJ1-1, with a tentative D call TRBD1 (5 bases). This CDR3 spans 14 amino acids. V gave up 2 bases and J gave up 1 base, with 8 bases separating them. The germline V gene encodes CDR1 LNHDA and CDR2 SQIVND (reference sequence). In DNA, the CDR3 is TGTGCCAGTAGTATAATGGGGGGGAACACTGAAGCTTTCTTT. It specifies CASSIMGGNTEAFF.

The chain combines TRBV7-3 with TRBJ2-1, with 7 bases identical to TRBD2. V dropped 6 bases and J dropped 4; count of bases not matched to a gene: 6. Germline CDR1 reads SGHTA; CDR2 reads FQGTGA. This CDR3 has 14 amino acids. The CDR3 DNA sequence: TGTGCCAGCAGTCGGGGCGGGAGTTACAATGAGCAGTTCTTC. Amino acid sequence: CASSRGGSYNEQFF.

This clone was seen a single time. A read error is possible here, since a much larger clone lies one base away. This same CDR3 is encoded by further DNA sequences in the sample. The chain carries TRBV3-1 (or the pseudogene TRBV3-2) and TRBJ2-3, with 15 bases aligning to TRBD2. This CDR3 is 17 amino acids long. V lost 5 bases, J lost 3 bases, and 6 bases stayed unmatched. Germline V CDR1 and CDR2: LGHDT, YNNKEL (reference sequence). The DNA for the CDR3 is TGTGCCAGCAGCACCCGGACTAGCGGGAGGGGAACAGATACGCAGTATTTT. Protein sequence: CASSTRTSGRGTDTQYF.

This rearrangement joins TRBV18 to TRBJ1-1; the D is unclear. CDR3 length: 14 amino acids. Germline values: CDR1 KGHSH, CDR2 LQKENI. V lost 5 bases and J 7 bases, leaving 17 bases between the germline ends. The CDR3 DNA sequence: TGTGCCAGCTCAGGGCTCCGGCCTACCAATGAAGCTTTCTTT. Translated: CASSGLRPTNEAFF.